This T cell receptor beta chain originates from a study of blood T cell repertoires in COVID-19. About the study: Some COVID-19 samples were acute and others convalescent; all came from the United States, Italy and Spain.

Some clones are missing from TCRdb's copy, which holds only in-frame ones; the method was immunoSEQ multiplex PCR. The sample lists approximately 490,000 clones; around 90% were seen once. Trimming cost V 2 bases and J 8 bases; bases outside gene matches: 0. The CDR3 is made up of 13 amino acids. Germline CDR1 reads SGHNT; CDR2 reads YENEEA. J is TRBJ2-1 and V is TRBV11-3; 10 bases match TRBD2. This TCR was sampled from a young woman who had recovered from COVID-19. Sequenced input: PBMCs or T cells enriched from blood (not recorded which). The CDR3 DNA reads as TGTGCCAGCAGCTTACTAGCGGGGGATGAGCAGTTCTTC. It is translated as CASSLLAGDEQFF.